The clone carrying this T cell receptor beta chain was recorded only once. The antigen is undetermined. Other DNA sequences of this sample code for an identical CDR3. These data belong to a study of shared clonotypes between healthy human individuals. Study-wide context: Per donor, three plates held CD4 naive cells, three held CD4 memory, two held CD8 naive and one held CD8 memory. Findings and caveats of the study: Clonotypes which were not shared had lower generation probabilities than clonotypes that all four donors shared.

As handled by the study authors: Sequence data from immunoSEQ were junction-only and lacked quality scores; consequently, filtering differed. This table comes from immunoSEQ multiplex PCR, and its TCRdb copy is limited to in-frame clones, with some not included. The V and J calls and clone size are taken from that table; D and trimming were inferred from the DNA. The table records some 2,000,000 clones, 95% of them present only once. V lost 2 bases and J lost 0, with 9 bases in between. The CDR3 is made up of 15 amino acids. Germline assignment: CDR1 SNHLY and CDR2 FYNNEI. The receptor was derived from a man between 18 and 35 years old in good health. The chain couples TRBV2 to TRBJ2-3, with D tentatively TRBD1 (6 bases). Specimen: naive CD4+ T cells sorted from blood. Subset: CD45RA+ positively selected. This chain's CDR3 is CASSELGASTDTQYF. Here the CDR3 DNA reads TGTGCCAGCAGTGAACTGGGGGCTAGCACAGATACGCAGTATTTT.